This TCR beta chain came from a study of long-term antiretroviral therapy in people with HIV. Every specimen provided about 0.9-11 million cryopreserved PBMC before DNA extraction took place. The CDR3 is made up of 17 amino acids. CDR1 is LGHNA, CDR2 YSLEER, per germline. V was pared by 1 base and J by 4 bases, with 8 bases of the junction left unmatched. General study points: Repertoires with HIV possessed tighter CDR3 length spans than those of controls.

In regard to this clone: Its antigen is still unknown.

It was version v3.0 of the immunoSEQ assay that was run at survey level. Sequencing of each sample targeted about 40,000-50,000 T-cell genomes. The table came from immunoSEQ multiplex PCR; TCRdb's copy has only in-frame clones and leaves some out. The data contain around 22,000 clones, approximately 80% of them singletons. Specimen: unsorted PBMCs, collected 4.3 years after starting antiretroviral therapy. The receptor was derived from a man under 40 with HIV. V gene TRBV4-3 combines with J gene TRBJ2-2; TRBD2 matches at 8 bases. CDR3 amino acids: CASSQAGSGSFTGELFF. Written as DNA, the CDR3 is TGCGCCAGCAGCCAAGCGGGGAGCGGGAGTTTCACCGGGGAGCTGTTTTTT.